The following is a TCR beta chain sequence with its context. The length of the CDR3 is 13 residues. CDR1 is SGHNT and CDR2 is YENEEA in the germline V gene. The V end was cut by 2 bases, the J end by 3 bases, with 7 bases between. Some clones are missing from TCRdb's copy, which holds only in-frame ones; the method was immunoSEQ multiplex PCR. The repertoire holds 60,000 to 85,000 clones, with about 92% as singletons. These data originate in a study of control samples from healthy donors and cancer patients. The J gene is TRBJ1-1, the V gene TRBV11-3; D possibly corresponds to TRBD1 (5 bases). Material: blood. This TCR was recovered from a woman aged 55-69 years in good health. This CDR3 is CASSLSRDTEAFF. The DNA for the CDR3 is TGTGCCAGCAGCTTATCCAGGGACACTGAAGCTTTCTTT.